This TCR beta chain derives from a study of beta chain features in type 1 diabetes. CDR1 is LNHDA and CDR2 is SQIVND in the germline V gene (reference sequence). CDR3 length: 15 residues. Trimming took off 5 bases at V and 0 bases at J, with 12 bases between the two ends. Expressed TCRB transcripts were sequenced because the entire RNA isolate underwent reverse transcription. Clones were read by immunoSEQ multiplex PCR, and TCRdb kept only the in-frame ones, dropping some. The repertoire holds 300,000 to 450,000 clones, with over 9.5% as singletons. V usage is TRBV19 and J usage is TRBJ2-3; D may be TRBD1 (5 bases). The TCR comes from a man in his late teens or twenties in good health. The material sequenced was naive CD4+ T cells from blood. CDR3 protein: CASSLADTSTDTQYF. For the CDR3, the DNA is TGTGCCAGTAGTTTGGCGGACACTAGCACAGATACGCAGTATTTT.